This is a list of T cell receptor beta chains from one sample in a study of T cell clones after liver transplantation. Produced via immunoSEQ multiplex PCR; TCRdb's table is partial and in-frame only. The table records around 21,000 clones, about 94% of them present only once. This specimen consisted of CD8+ T cells from blood, obtained about 26 months after liver transplant. The receptor set was obtained from a human patient who received a liver transplant. Part of the T cell pool may stem from the graft donor. CDR3s include the opening cysteine and the closing phenylalanine or tryptophan. A D gene is named only where the DNA matches it firmly. The size entry is marked missing in some rows and otherwise reads once, few, many or a size class.

v_gene: TRBV19; d_gene: -; j_gene: TRBJ2-7; abundance: once; CDR3aa: CATQGRDGPYEQYF; CDR3nt: TGTGCCACTCAGGGCCGGGACGGTCCCTACGAGCAGTACTTC
v_gene: TRBV15; d_gene: TRBD1; j_gene: TRBJ1-3; abundance: -; CDR3aa: CATSSLQGNTIYF; CDR3nt: TGTGCCACCAGCAGCCTACAGGGGAACACCATATATTTT
v_gene: TRBV29-1; d_gene: -; j_gene: TRBJ1-1; abundance: -; CDR3aa: CSVDLGVEAFF; CDR3nt: TGCAGCGTTGATCTCGGGGTTGAAGCTTTCTTT
v_gene: TRBV29-1; d_gene: TRBD1; j_gene: TRBJ1-2; abundance: -; CDR3aa: CSVEFGGTGNGYTF; CDR3nt: TGCAGCGTTGAATTCGGCGGGACAGGGAACGGCTACACCTTC
v_gene: TRBV4-1; d_gene: -; j_gene: TRBJ1-5; abundance: -; CDR3aa: CASSPPGRIDQPQHF; CDR3nt: TGCGCCAGCAGCCCCCCAGGACGTATTGATCAGCCCCAGCATTTT
v_gene: TRBV18; d_gene: TRBD1; j_gene: TRBJ1-5; abundance: -; CDR3aa: CASSQGAVNQPQHF; CDR3nt: TGTGCCAGCTCTCAGGGGGCTGTGAATCAGCCCCAGCATTTT
v_gene: TRBV6-5; d_gene: TRBD1; j_gene: TRBJ1-2; abundance: -; CDR3aa: CASSYYSGTVYGYTF; CDR3nt: TGTGCCAGCAGTTACTATTCCGGGACAGTCTATGGCTACACCTTC
v_gene: TRBV23-1; d_gene: TRBD2; j_gene: TRBJ2-5; abundance: -; CDR3aa: CASSQRLAGLETQYF; CDR3nt: TGCGCCAGCAGTCAGCGACTAGCGGGACTGGAGACCCAGTACTTC
v_gene: TRBV30; d_gene: TRBD2; j_gene: TRBJ2-5; abundance: -; CDR3aa: CAWSRGTSGKETQYF; CDR3nt: TGTGCCTGGAGTAGGGGGACTAGCGGGAAAGAGACCCAGTACTTC
v_gene: TRBV27; d_gene: -; j_gene: TRBJ1-5; abundance: -; CDR3aa: CASSPRGVNQPQHF; CDR3nt: TGTGCCAGCAGTCCGAGGGGGGTCAATCAGCCCCAGCATTTT
v_gene: TRBV11-2; d_gene: -; j_gene: TRBJ2-2; abundance: -; CDR3aa: CASSLVAGGGELFF; CDR3nt: TGTGCCAGCAGCTTAGTGGCGGGTGGCGGGGAGCTGTTTTTT
v_gene: TRBV9; d_gene: TRBD1; j_gene: TRBJ1-1; abundance: once; CDR3aa: CASPGTGRTEAFF; CDR3nt: TGTGCCAGTCCCGGGACAGGGCGAACTGAAGCTTTCTTT
v_gene: TRBV5-1; d_gene: TRBD2; j_gene: TRBJ2-1; abundance: once; CDR3aa: CASSLAGVPYNEQFF; CDR3nt: TGCGCCAGCAGCTTAGCGGGAGTCCCCTACAATGAGCAGTTCTTC
v_gene: TRBV4-3; d_gene: TRBD1; j_gene: TRBJ2-7; abundance: -; CDR3aa: CASSPGQGTYEQYF; CDR3nt: TGCGCCAGCAGCCCGGGACAGGGTACCTACGAGCAGTACTTC
v_gene: TRBV27; d_gene: -; j_gene: TRBJ2-1; abundance: once; CDR3aa: CASSLVSGPPYNEQFF; CDR3nt: TGTGCCAGCAGTTTAGTCTCGGGACCTCCGTACAATGAGCAGTTCTTC
v_gene: TRBV2; d_gene: -; j_gene: TRBJ2-7; abundance: -; CDR3aa: CASITGLYEQYF; CDR3nt: TGTGCCAGCATAACAGGGCTCTACGAGCAGTACTTC
v_gene: TRBV10-3; d_gene: -; j_gene: TRBJ2-3; abundance: -; CDR3aa: CAISESSTDTQYF; CDR3nt: TGTGCCATCAGTGAGTCAAGTACAGATACGCAGTATTTT
v_gene: TRBV9; d_gene: -; j_gene: TRBJ1-2; abundance: -; CDR3aa: CASTTQGNYGYTF; CDR3nt: TGTGCCAGCACCACCCAGGGTAACTATGGCTACACCTTC
v_gene: TRBV10-3; d_gene: TRBD1; j_gene: TRBJ1-1; abundance: -; CDR3aa: CAISEGQGTNTEAFF; CDR3nt: TGTGCCATCAGTGAGGGACAGGGGACGAACACTGAAGCTTTCTTT
v_gene: TRBV4-3; d_gene: -; j_gene: TRBJ2-1; abundance: -; CDR3aa: CASSQELPSISYNEQFF; CDR3nt: TGCGCCAGCAGCCAAGAACTCCCTTCGATCTCCTACAATGAGCAGTTCTTC
v_gene: TRBV9; d_gene: -; j_gene: TRBJ2-4; abundance: -; CDR3aa: CASSVGDKLAKNIQYF; CDR3nt: TGTGCCAGCAGCGTAGGGGACAAGCTAGCCAAAAACATTCAGTACTTC
v_gene: TRBV29-1; d_gene: -; j_gene: TRBJ2-7; abundance: -; CDR3aa: CSVVIEQEYF; CDR3nt: TGCAGCGTTGTCATCGAACAGGAGTACTTC
v_gene: TRBV29-1; d_gene: TRBD2; j_gene: TRBJ2-2; abundance: -; CDR3aa: CSVRRGSGNTGELFF; CDR3nt: TGCAGCGTCCGGCGGGGGTCGGGGAACACCGGGGAGCTGTTTTTT
v_gene: TRBV27; d_gene: TRBD2; j_gene: TRBJ2-7; abundance: -; CDR3aa: CASSLGTSGPYEQYF; CDR3nt: TGTGCCAGCAGTTTAGGGACTAGCGGCCCCTACGAGCAGTACTTC
v_gene: TRBV14; d_gene: TRBD1; j_gene: TRBJ1-1; abundance: -; CDR3aa: CASSPTGGPLNTEAFF; CDR3nt: TGTGCCAGCAGCCCAACAGGGGGCCCCTTGAACACTGAAGCTTTCTTT
v_gene: TRBV10-3; d_gene: TRBD2; j_gene: TRBJ2-1; abundance: -; CDR3aa: CAMGLAGGDEQFF; CDR3nt: TGTGCCATGGGACTAGCCGGAGGTGATGAGCAGTTCTTC
v_gene: TRBV10-3; d_gene: -; j_gene: TRBJ2-7; abundance: -; CDR3aa: CAIRGRGEYEQYF; CDR3nt: TGTGCCATCAGGGGGCGCGGTGAATACGAGCAGTACTTC
v_gene: TRBV19; d_gene: -; j_gene: TRBJ2-2; abundance: -; CDR3aa: CASSRRANTGELFF; CDR3nt: TGTGCCAGTAGTAGACGGGCGAACACCGGGGAGCTGTTTTTT
v_gene: TRBV7-3; d_gene: -; j_gene: TRBJ2-7; abundance: -; CDR3aa: CASSLDISYYEQYF; CDR3nt: TGTGCCAGCAGCTTAGACATATCCTACTACGAGCAGTACTTC
v_gene: TRBV7-7; d_gene: -; j_gene: TRBJ2-3; abundance: -; CDR3aa: CASSLAPVPDTQYF; CDR3nt: TGTGCCAGCAGCTTAGCCCCTGTACCAGATACGCAGTATTTT
v_gene: TRBV7-9; d_gene: TRBD1; j_gene: TRBJ2-1; abundance: -; CDR3aa: CASSSGQGFLVEQFF; CDR3nt: TGTGCCAGCAGCTCTGGACAGGGGTTTTTGGTCGAGCAGTTCTTC
v_gene: TRBV7-2; d_gene: -; j_gene: TRBJ2-4; abundance: -; CDR3aa: CASSPGGGKNIQYF; CDR3nt: TGTGCCAGCAGCCCCGGAGGGGGGAAAAACATTCAGTACTTC
v_gene: TRBV13; d_gene: -; j_gene: TRBJ1-1; abundance: -; CDR3aa: CASSTSGAFF; CDR3nt: TGTGCCAGCAGCACCTCAGGAGCTTTCTTT
v_gene: TRBV27; d_gene: -; j_gene: TRBJ2-1; abundance: -; CDR3aa: CASSLGRYNEQFF; CDR3nt: TGTGCCAGCAGTTTAGGGCGCTACAATGAGCAGTTCTTC
v_gene: TRBV27; d_gene: TRBD1; j_gene: TRBJ2-7; abundance: once; CDR3aa: CASSLSLGRGRFEQYF; CDR3nt: TGTGCCAGCAGTTTATCGTTGGGAAGGGGGCGGTTCGAGCAGTACTTC
v_gene: TRBV5-1; d_gene: TRBD2; j_gene: TRBJ2-7; abundance: -; CDR3aa: CASSPRLAGGMYEQYF; CDR3nt: TGCGCCAGCAGCCCACGACTAGCGGGAGGGATGTACGAGCAGTACTTC
v_gene: TRBV6-6; d_gene: TRBD2; j_gene: TRBJ2-7; abundance: -; CDR3aa: CASSYTAGVGYEQYF; CDR3nt: TGTGCCAGCAGTTACACCGCGGGAGTAGGCTACGAGCAGTACTTC
v_gene: TRBV5-5; d_gene: -; j_gene: TRBJ1-1; abundance: -; CDR3aa: CASSFRQNFEAFF; CDR3nt: TGTGCCAGCAGCTTCCGACAGAACTTTGAAGCTTTCTTT
v_gene: TRBV6-5; d_gene: TRBD2; j_gene: TRBJ2-3; abundance: -; CDR3aa: CASSSGGSTDTQYF; CDR3nt: TGTGCCAGCAGTTCCGGGGGGAGCACAGATACGCAGTATTTT
v_gene: TRBV7-9; d_gene: TRBD1; j_gene: TRBJ2-1; abundance: once; CDR3aa: CASSRIQGANEQFF; CDR3nt: TGTGCCAGCAGTCGTATTCAGGGGGCAAATGAGCAGTTCTTC
v_gene: TRBV27; d_gene: -; j_gene: TRBJ2-2; abundance: -; CDR3aa: CASSSGGGYYTGELFF; CDR3nt: TGTGCCAGCAGTTCCGGAGGGGGCTACTACACCGGGGAGCTGTTTTTT
v_gene: TRBV27; d_gene: TRBD1; j_gene: TRBJ2-5; abundance: -; CDR3aa: CASSLGTGMGETQYF; CDR3nt: TGTGCCAGCAGTTTAGGGACAGGGATGGGGGAGACCCAGTACTTC
v_gene: TRBV19; d_gene: -; j_gene: TRBJ2-3; abundance: -; CDR3aa: CASSIDLEGDTQYF; CDR3nt: TGTGCCAGTAGTATAGACCTAGAGGGGGATACGCAGTATTTT
v_gene: TRBV13; d_gene: -; j_gene: TRBJ1-4; abundance: -; CDR3aa: CASRLRGGREKLFF; CDR3nt: TGTGCCAGCAGGCTTCGGGGAGGAAGGGAAAAACTGTTTTTT
v_gene: TRBV5-1; d_gene: -; j_gene: TRBJ1-3; abundance: few; CDR3aa: CASSLGRGYSGNTIYF; CDR3nt: TGCGCCAGCAGCTTGGGTCGGGGCTACTCTGGAAACACCATATATTTT
v_gene: TRBV28; d_gene: -; j_gene: TRBJ2-2; abundance: -; CDR3aa: CASSLEGDTGELFF; CDR3nt: TGTGCCAGCAGTTTAGAGGGGGACACCGGGGAGCTGTTTTTT
v_gene: TRBV11-3; d_gene: -; j_gene: TRBJ2-7; abundance: -; CDR3aa: CASSLYAGATYEQYF; CDR3nt: TGTGCCAGCAGCTTATACGCCGGGGCCACCTACGAGCAGTACTTC
v_gene: TRBV7-3; d_gene: TRBD1; j_gene: TRBJ1-1; abundance: -; CDR3aa: CASSPGGQEAFF; CDR3nt: TGTGCCAGCAGCCCCGGGGGACAGGAAGCTTTCTTT